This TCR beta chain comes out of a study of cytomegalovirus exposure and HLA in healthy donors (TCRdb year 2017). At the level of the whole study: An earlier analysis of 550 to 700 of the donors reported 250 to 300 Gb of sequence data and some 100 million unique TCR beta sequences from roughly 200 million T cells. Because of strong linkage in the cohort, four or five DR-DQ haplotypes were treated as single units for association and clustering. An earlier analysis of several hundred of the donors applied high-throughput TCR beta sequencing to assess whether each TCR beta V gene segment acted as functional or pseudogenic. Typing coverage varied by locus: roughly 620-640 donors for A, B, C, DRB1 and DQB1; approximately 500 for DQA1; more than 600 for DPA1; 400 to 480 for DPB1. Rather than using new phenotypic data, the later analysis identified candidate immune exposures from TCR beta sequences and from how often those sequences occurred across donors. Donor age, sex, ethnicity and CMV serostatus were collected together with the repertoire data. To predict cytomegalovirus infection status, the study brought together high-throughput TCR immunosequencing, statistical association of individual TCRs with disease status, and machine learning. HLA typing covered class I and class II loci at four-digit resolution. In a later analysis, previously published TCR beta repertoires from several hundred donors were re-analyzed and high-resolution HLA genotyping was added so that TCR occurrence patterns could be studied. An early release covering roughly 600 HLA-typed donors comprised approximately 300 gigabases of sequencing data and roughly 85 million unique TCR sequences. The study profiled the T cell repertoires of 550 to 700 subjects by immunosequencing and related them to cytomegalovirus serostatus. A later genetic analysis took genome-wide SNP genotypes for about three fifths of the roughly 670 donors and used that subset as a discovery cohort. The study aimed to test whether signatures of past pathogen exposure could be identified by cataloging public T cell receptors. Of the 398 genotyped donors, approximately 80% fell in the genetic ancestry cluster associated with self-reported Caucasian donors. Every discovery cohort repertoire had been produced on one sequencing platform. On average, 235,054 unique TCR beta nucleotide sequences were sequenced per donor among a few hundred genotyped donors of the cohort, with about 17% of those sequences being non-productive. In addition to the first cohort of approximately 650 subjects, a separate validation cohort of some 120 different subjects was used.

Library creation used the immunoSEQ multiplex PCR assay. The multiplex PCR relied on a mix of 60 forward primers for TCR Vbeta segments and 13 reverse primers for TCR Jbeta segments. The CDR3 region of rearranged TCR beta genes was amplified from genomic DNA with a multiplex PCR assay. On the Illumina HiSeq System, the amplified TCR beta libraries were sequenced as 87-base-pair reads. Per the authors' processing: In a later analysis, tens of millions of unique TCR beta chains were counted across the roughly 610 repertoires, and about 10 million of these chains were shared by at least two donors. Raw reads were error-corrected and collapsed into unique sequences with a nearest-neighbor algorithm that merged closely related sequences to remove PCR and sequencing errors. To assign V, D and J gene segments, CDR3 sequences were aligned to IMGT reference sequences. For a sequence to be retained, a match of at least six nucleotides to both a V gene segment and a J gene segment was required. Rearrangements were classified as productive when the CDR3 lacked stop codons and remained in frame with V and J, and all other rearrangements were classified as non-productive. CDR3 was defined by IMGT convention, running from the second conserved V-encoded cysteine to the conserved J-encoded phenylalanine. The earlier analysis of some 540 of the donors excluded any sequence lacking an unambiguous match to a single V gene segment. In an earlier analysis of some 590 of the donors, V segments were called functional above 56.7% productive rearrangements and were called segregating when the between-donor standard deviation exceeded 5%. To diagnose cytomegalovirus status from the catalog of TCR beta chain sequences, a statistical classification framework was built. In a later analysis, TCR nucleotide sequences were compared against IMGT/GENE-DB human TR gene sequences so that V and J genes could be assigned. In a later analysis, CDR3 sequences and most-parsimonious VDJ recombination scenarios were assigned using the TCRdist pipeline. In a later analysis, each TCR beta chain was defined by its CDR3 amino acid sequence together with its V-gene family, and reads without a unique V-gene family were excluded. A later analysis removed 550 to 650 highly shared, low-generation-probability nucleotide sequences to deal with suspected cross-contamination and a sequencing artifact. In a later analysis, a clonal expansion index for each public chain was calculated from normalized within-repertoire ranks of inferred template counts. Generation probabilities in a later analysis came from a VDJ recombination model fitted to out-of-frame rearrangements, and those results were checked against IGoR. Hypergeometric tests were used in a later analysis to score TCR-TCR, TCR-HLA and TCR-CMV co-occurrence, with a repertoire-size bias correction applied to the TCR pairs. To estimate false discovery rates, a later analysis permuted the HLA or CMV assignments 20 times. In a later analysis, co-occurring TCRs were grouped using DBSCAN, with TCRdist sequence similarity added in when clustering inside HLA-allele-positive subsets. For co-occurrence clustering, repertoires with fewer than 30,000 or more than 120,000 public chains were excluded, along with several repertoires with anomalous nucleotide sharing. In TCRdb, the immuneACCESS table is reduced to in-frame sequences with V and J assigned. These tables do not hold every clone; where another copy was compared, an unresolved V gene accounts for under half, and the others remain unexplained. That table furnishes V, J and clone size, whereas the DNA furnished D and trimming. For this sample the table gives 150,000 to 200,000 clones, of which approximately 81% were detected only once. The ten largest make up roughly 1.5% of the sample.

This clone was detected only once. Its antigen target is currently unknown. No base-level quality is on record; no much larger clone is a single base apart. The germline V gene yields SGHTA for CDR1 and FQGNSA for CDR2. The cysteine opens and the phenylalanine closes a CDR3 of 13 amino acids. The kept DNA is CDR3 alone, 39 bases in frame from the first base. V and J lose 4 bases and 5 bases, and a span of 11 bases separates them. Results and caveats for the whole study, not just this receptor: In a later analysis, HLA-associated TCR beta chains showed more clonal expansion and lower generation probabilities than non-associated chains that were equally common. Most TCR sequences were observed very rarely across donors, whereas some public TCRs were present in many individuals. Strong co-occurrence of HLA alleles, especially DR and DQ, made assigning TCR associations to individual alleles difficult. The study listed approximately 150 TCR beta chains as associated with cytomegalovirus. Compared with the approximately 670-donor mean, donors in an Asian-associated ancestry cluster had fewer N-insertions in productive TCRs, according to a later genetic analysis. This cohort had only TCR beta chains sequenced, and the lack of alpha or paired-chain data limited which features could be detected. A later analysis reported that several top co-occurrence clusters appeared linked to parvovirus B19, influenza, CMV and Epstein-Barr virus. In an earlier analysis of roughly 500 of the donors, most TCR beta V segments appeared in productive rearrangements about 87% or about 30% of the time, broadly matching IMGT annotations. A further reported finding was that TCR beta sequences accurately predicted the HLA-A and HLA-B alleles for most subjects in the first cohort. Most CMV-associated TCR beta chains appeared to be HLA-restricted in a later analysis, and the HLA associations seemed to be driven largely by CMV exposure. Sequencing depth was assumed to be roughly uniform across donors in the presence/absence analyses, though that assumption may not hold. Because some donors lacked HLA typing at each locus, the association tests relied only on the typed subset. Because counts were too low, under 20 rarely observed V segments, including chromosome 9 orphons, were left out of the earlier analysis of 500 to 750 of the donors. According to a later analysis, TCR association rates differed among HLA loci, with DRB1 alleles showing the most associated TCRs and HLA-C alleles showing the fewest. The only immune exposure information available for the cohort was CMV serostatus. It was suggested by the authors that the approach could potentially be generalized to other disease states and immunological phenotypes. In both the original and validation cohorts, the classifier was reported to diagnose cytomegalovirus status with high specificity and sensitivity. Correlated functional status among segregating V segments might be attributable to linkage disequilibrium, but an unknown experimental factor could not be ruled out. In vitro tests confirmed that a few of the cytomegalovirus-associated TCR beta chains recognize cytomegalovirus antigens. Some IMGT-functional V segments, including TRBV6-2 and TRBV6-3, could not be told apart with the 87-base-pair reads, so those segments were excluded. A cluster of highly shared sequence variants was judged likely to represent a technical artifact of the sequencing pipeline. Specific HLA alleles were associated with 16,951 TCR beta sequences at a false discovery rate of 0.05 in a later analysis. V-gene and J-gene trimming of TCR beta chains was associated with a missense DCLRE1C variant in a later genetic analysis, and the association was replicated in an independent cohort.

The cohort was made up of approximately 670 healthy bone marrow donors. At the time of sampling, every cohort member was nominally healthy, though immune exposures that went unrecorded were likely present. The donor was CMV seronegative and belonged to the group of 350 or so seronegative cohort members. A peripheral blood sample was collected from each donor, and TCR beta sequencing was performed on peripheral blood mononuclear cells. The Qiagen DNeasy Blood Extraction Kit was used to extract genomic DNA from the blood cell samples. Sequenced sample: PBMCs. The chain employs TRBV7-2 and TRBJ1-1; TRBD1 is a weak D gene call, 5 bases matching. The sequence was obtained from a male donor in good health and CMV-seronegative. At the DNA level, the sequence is TGTGCCAGCAGCTCCAGGGCGGGGACTGAAGCTTTCTTT. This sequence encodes CASSSRAGTEAFF.